The clone carrying this T cell receptor (beta chain) came up once. Libraries were prepared by immunoSEQ multiplex PCR; TCRdb keeps only in-frame clonotypes and omits some of them. The sample includes some 720,000 clones, roughly 90% of them seen just once. The data derive from a study of shared T cell receptors in the human thymus. This CDR3 is built from 14 residues. Germline lookup yields CDR1 MNHEY and CDR2 SMNVEV (reference sequence). V was trimmed by 7 bases and J by 6 bases, leaving 16 bases between them. The same data also went into a second study, on human thymus T cells. That report notes: Corrective heart surgery yielded the resections from which the thymus tissue came.

The rearrangement links TRBV27 to TRBJ2-1; D possibly corresponds to TRBD1 (6 bases). Sample: thymocytes. The source is a boy under two years old with a congenital heart defect. The CDR3 here is CASTLGRGINEQFF. In DNA, the CDR3 is TGTGCCAGCACACTGGGAAGGGGGATCAATGAGCAGTTCTTC.